The rows below give T cell receptor beta chains drawn from one sample of a study of T cell responses to AZD1222 COVID-19 vaccine. TCRdb's copy holds only in-frame clones and misses some; the assay was immunoSEQ multiplex PCR. The table records tens of thousands of clones, 90% to 95% of them present only once. The input for sequencing was peripheral blood, taken on day 0 of MenACWY control vaccination. The receptors were gathered from an adult in good health. The CDR3 runs from the conserved cysteine through the conserved F or W. Each record gives: J gene, clone size, V gene, D gene, CDR3 protein, CDR3 DNA. A D gene is named only where the DNA matches it firmly. Clone size is given for some rows only: seen once, a few or many times, or a class if the clone is expanded.

j_gene: TRBJ1-6
abundance: .
v_gene: TRBV30
d_gene: .
CDR3aa: CAWTVNAYNSPLHF
CDR3nt: TGTGCCTGGACCGTCAACGCTTATAATTCACCCCTCCACTTT

j_gene: TRBJ1-1
abundance: .
v_gene: TRBV28
d_gene: .
CDR3aa: CASSLYRRAFF
CDR3nt: TGTGCCAGCAGTTTATACAGGCGGGCTTTCTTT

j_gene: TRBJ2-7
abundance: .
v_gene: TRBV28
d_gene: .
CDR3aa: CASRSSDRAAYEQYF
CDR3nt: TGTGCCAGCAGATCGTCGGACAGAGCTGCCTACGAGCAGTACTTC

j_gene: TRBJ1-4
abundance: .
v_gene: TRBV5-4
d_gene: TRBD1
CDR3aa: CASSLQGAAEKLFF
CDR3nt: TGTGCCAGCAGCTTGCAGGGGGCGGCGGAAAAACTGTTTTTT

j_gene: TRBJ1-2
abundance: once
v_gene: TRBV7-9
d_gene: .
CDR3aa: CASRPRGDSYLGYGYTF
CDR3nt: TGTGCCAGCAGGCCCCGGGGAGACAGTTACCTTGGCTATGGCTACACCTTC

j_gene: TRBJ2-3
abundance: .
v_gene: TRBV6-5
d_gene: TRBD1
CDR3aa: CASSPLTGSSDTQYF
CDR3nt: TGTGCCAGCAGTCCCCTGACAGGGTCATCAGATACGCAGTATTTT

j_gene: TRBJ2-3
abundance: few
v_gene: TRBV4-3
d_gene: .
CDR3aa: CASSQVAATDTQYF
CDR3nt: TGCGCCAGCAGCCAGGTAGCGGCGACAGATACGCAGTATTTT

j_gene: TRBJ2-3
abundance: .
v_gene: TRBV12-1
d_gene: .
CDR3aa: CASSFVTGPDTQYF
CDR3nt: TGTGCCAGCAGCTTTGTAACGGGCCCAGATACGCAGTATTTT

j_gene: TRBJ2-1
abundance: .
v_gene: TRBV5-1
d_gene: TRBD2
CDR3aa: CASGPGQRGNEQFF
CDR3nt: TGCGCCAGCGGCCCGGGGCAGCGGGGCAATGAGCAGTTCTTC

j_gene: TRBJ1-3
abundance: .
v_gene: TRBV4-1
d_gene: .
CDR3aa: CASSPGNSGNTIYF
CDR3nt: TGCGCCAGCAGCCCAGGGAACTCTGGAAACACCATATATTTT

j_gene: TRBJ2-3
abundance: few
v_gene: TRBV19
d_gene: TRBD2
CDR3aa: CASRLAGADTQYF
CDR3nt: TGTGCCAGTCGACTAGCGGGAGCAGATACGCAGTATTTT

j_gene: TRBJ2-5
abundance: .
v_gene: TRBV19
d_gene: TRBD1
CDR3aa: CASSGGRQGASETQYF
CDR3nt: TGTGCCAGTAGTGGGGGGCGACAGGGGGCATCTGAGACCCAGTACTTC

j_gene: TRBJ2-1
abundance: .
v_gene: TRBV27
d_gene: TRBD2
CDR3aa: CASSTGTRPNEQFF
CDR3nt: TGTGCCAGCAGTACCGGGACTAGGCCGAATGAGCAGTTCTTC

j_gene: TRBJ1-4
abundance: .
v_gene: TRBV7-8
d_gene: .
CDR3aa: CASTNGVYMVEKLFF
CDR3nt: TGTGCCAGCACCAACGGGGTTTATATGGTCGAAAAACTGTTTTTT